This entry lists 22 T cell receptor beta chains sequenced from one sample in a study of lymphopenia after photon versus proton radiotherapy. Data came from immunoSEQ multiplex PCR; TCRdb stores just in-frame clones and leaves some out. The repertoire consists of about 70,000 clones, with around 92% occurring once and the leading ten covering 2% to 2.5%. The sequenced sample was peripheral blood, obtained from a patient treated with photon-based radiotherapy. Source of these receptors: a woman aged 40 to 49 with cholangiocarcinoma.

This clone appeared once. The chain is built from TRBV19 and TRBJ1-1; TRBD1 is a possible D gene (5 bases). Trimming took 6 bases from V and 3 from J, leaving 17 bases between them. There are 15 residues in the CDR3. The germline V gene encodes CDR1 LNHDA and CDR2 SQIVND (reference sequence). The CDR3 loop reads CASRVGSGGDTEAFF. The CDR3 nucleotides read TGTGCCAGTAGGGTTGGATCCGGAGGGGACACTGAAGCTTTCTTT.

CDR3 in amino acids: CASSLSGGGTEAFF. In DNA, the CDR3 is TGTGCCAGCAGCTTATCGGGGGGAGGAACTGAAGCTTTCTTT. This chain links TRBV7-9 with TRBJ1-1; D perhaps matches TRBD1 (5 bases). The germline V gene has CDR1 SEHNR and CDR2 FQNEAQ (reference sequence). This CDR3 is 14 amino acids long. Trimming cost V 2 bases and J 5 bases, with 12 bases left between them. Variable domain in full (rest from reference TRBV7-9 and TRBJ1-1): DTGVSQNPRHKITKRGQNVTFRCDPISEHNRLYWYRQTLGQGPEFLTYFQNEAQLEKSRLLSDRFSAERPKGSFSTLEIQRTEQGDSAMYLCASSLSGGGTEAFFGQGTRLTVV.

V and J are TRBV27 and TRBJ1-2, with D perhaps matching TRBD1 (6 bases). The CDR3 runs 12 residues. Trimming pared 5 bases from V and 8 bases from J, leaving 12 bases between. CDR1 and CDR2 from the germline V gene are MNHEY and SMNVEV (reference sequence). The CDR3 protein is CASSPRGRGYTF. The CDR3 DNA is TGTGCCAGCAGTCCCAGGGGTAGGGGCTACACCTTC.

The chain combines TRBV11-2 with TRBJ2-3; possible D gene TRBD2, 7 bases. Germline CDR1 SGHAT, CDR2 FQNNGV. The length of the CDR3 is 14 residues. Trimming took off 1 base at V and 4 bases at J, with 9 bases between the two ends. DNA for the CDR3: TGTGCCAGCAGCTTAGTAGGGGGGGCAGATACGCAGTATTTT. Its protein product is CASSLVGGADTQYF.

This clone was observed once. The chain uses TRBV19 and TRBJ2-7; possibly TRBD1 for D (5 bases). Germline V lookup: CDR1 LNHDA, CDR2 SQIVND (reference sequence). This CDR3 is 13 amino acids long. V lost 5 bases and J 2 bases, leaving 10 bases between the germline ends. The CDR3 sequence: CASSWGTTYEQYF. CDR3 sequence (DNA): TGTGCCAGTAGTTGGGGCACAACCTACGAGCAGTACTTC.

V gene TRBV6-1 combines with J gene TRBJ1-1; 7 positions agree with TRBD1. Per germline, CDR1 MNHNS and CDR2 SASEGT. The CDR3 is 14 amino acids. J was trimmed by 1 base and V by 4 bases; bases with no gene match: 3. The CDR3 region is CASSGYRGNTEAFF. CDR3 DNA sequence: TGTGCCAGCAGTGGGTACAGGGGGAACACTGAAGCTTTCTTT.

V usage is TRBV28 and J usage is TRBJ2-7; 8 bases align to TRBD1. J gave up 3 bases and V 5 bases, and 18 bases lay outside the gene matches. There are 18 residues in the CDR3. Germline CDR1 is MDHEN and CDR2 is SYDVKM. CDR3 amino acids: CASSLQNLSGGRRYEQYF. CDR3 sequence (DNA): TGTGCCAGCAGTCTTCAAAACCTATCAGGGGGCCGCCGCTACGAGCAGTACTTC. Filled out from reference TRBV28 and TRBJ2-7, the complete variable domain reads DVKVTQSSRYLVKRTGEKVFLECVQDMDHENMFWYRQDPGLGLRLIYFSYDVKMKEKGDIPEGYSVSREKKERFSLILESASTNQTSMYLCASSLQNLSGGRRYEQYFGPGTRLTVT.

This chain connects TRBV6-5 to TRBJ1-1, with TRBD1 matching 8 bases. Germline loops: CDR1 MNHEY, CDR2 SVGAGI. The CDR3 is 16 amino acids. Losses at the gene ends were 2 bases for V and 0 bases for J; bases not matched to a gene: 5. The CDR3 nucleotides are TGTGCCAGCAGTTACGACCAGGGGGCAGTGAACACTGAAGCTTTCTTT. This gives the protein CASSYDQGAVNTEAFF.

V is TRBV19 and J is TRBJ1-1, with 10 nucleotides matching TRBD1. The CDR3 is 13 residues long. The V gene's germline CDR1 is LNHDA and CDR2 SQIVND (reference sequence). The trim removed 3 bases at V and 11 bases at J, leaving 6 bases unmatched. CDR3 amino acids: CASSIGQGVAAFF. As DNA, the CDR3 is TGTGCCAGTAGTATTGGACAGGGGGTTGCGGCTTTCTTT.

The chain links TRBV6-6 to TRBJ2-7; D is perhaps TRBD1 (5 bases). Trimming cost V 2 bases and J 5 bases, with 16 bases left between them. This CDR3 has 15 amino acids. CDR1 and CDR2 from the germline V gene are MNHNY and SVGAGI (reference sequence). CDR3 amino acids: CASSYPQGSIHEQYF. DNA for the CDR3: TGTGCCAGCAGTTACCCTCAGGGATCTATCCACGAGCAGTACTTC.

The V and J genes are TRBV4-1 and TRBJ1-1, with a tentative D call TRBD1 (5 bases). Per the germline V gene, CDR1 is MGHRA and CDR2 is YSYEKL. Trimming took off 2 bases at V and 3 bases at J, with 10 bases between the two ends. The CDR3 has 14 amino acids. CDR3 amino acids: CASSQLEGDTEAFF. For the CDR3, the DNA is TGCGCCAGCAGCCAACTAGAAGGGGACACTGAAGCTTTCTTT.

The rearrangement joins TRBV7-6 to TRBJ1-2; possibly TRBD1 for D (5 bases). The length of the CDR3 is 15 residues. The V gene lost 4 bases and the J gene lost 4 bases, with 16 bases spanning the gap. The V gene's germline CDR1 is SGHVS and CDR2 FNYEAQ. The CDR3 reads CASSSVHGGTYGYTF. Here the CDR3 DNA reads TGTGCCAGCAGCTCCGTCCATGGAGGGACCTATGGCTACACCTTC.

This sequence joins TRBV7-3 and TRBJ1-3; no clear D. With 10 bases removed from V and 0 bases from J, the gap between germline ends came to 16 bases. The CDR3 has 15 residues. Germline-derived CDR1 and CDR2 are SGHTA and FQGTGA. CDR3 sequence (DNA): TGTGCCACCGCCGCCGGCGGTGGCTCTGGAAACACCATATATTTT. Translating it yields CATAAGGGSGNTIYF.

J is TRBJ2-4 and V is TRBV19; D gene uncertain. With 0 bases removed from V and 0 bases from J, the gap between germline ends came to 18 bases. Germline values: CDR1 LNHDA, CDR2 SQIVND (reference sequence). This CDR3 comprises 19 residues. Written as DNA, the CDR3 is TGTGCCAGTAGTATAGAGCAGGCCTCCGCCCAACTAGCCAAAAACATTCAGTACTTC. This gives the protein CASSIEQASAQLAKNIQYF.

V is TRBV28 and J is TRBJ2-7, with D maybe TRBD2 (5 bases). Trimming left V 4 bases short and J 3 bases short, with 16 bases between. Per germline, CDR1 MDHEN and CDR2 SYDVKM. This CDR3 region has 15 residues. In DNA form, the CDR3 reads TGTGCCAGCAGTTCCCTTTACGGGAACGGCTACGAGCAGTACTTC. It is translated as CASSSLYGNGYEQYF.

The V call is TRBV10-2, the J call TRBJ1-2; 10 nucleotides agree with TRBD1. This CDR3 contains 15 residues. Germline loops: CDR1 WSHSY, CDR2 SAAADI. The trim removed 2 bases at V and 4 bases at J, leaving 4 bases unmatched. The CDR3 DNA is TGCGCCAGCAGTGAGGGACAGGGGGGACCCTATGGCTACACCTTC. Protein: CASSEGQGGPYGYTF.

The CDR3 sequence: CASRQHEGNQPQHF. CDR3 in DNA: TGTGCCAGCAGACAACACGAGGGGAATCAGCCCCAGCATTTT. The rearrangement joins TRBV6-6 to TRBJ1-5, with D possibly TRBD1 on 5 matching bases. CDR3 length: 14 amino acids. Trimming took off 6 bases at V and 4 bases at J, with 13 bases between the two ends. Germline CDR1 is MNHNY and CDR2 is SVGAGI (reference sequence).

The chain has TRBV4-1 and TRBJ2-6; D possibly corresponds to TRBD2 (5 bases). V was clipped by 4 bases and J by 2 bases, with 15 bases between them. The CDR3 extends over 17 amino acids. CDR1 is MGHRA, CDR2 YSYEKL, per germline. The CDR3 coding sequence is TGCGCCAGCAGCCGAGGATATGCCGGGACTGGGGCCAACGTCCTGACTTTC. Protein product: CASSRGYAGTGANVLTF.

The V gene is TRBV6-1, the J gene TRBJ1-6; D gene uncertain. CDR1 is MNHNS, CDR2 SASEGT, per germline. This CDR3 is built from 12 residues. V was shortened by 3 bases and J by 14 bases, with 11 bases between the two germline ends. The CDR3 sequence: CASSEWFGTLHF. The CDR3 bases are TGTGCCAGCAGTGAGTGGTTTGGCACCCTCCACTTT.

The V and J genes are TRBV7-8 and TRBJ2-3; 10 nucleotides match TRBD2. This CDR3 spans 15 amino acids. Germline V gives CDR1 SGHVS, CDR2 FQNEAQ. After removal of 3 bases from V and 3 bases from J, the junction contained 3 bases not matched to a gene. The CDR3 sequence is CASSLLAGETDTQYF. The CDR3, as DNA: TGTGCCAGCAGCTTGCTAGCGGGAGAGACAGATACGCAGTATTTT.

The rearrangement joins TRBV6-5 to TRBJ2-7; possibly TRBD1 for D (5 bases). This CDR3 spans 13 amino acids. V gave up 3 bases and J gave up 6 bases, with 12 bases separating them. Germline CDR1 is MNHEY and CDR2 is SVGAGI. The CDR3 sequence: CASSYSRASEQYF. CDR3 in DNA: TGTGCCAGCAGTTATTCCAGGGCCAGCGAGCAGTACTTC.

The rearrangement links TRBV19 to TRBJ1-6; 7 nucleotides align to TRBD1. The J segment lost 6 bases and the V segment lost 3 bases, leaving 11 bases of the junction unmatched. This CDR3 is built from 17 residues. Germline V CDR1 and CDR2: LNHDA, SQIVND (reference sequence). CDR3 sequence (DNA): TGTGCCAGTAGTATCGGAGGGGGCTTACCCCCTAATTCACCCCTCCACTTT. Translated, it gives CASSIGGGLPPNSPLHF.